This TCR beta chain was obtained from a study of CD8+CD57+ T cells in acquired aplastic anemia (dated by TCRdb to the late 2010s). Turning to the overall study: A mean of approximately 3 ug of DNA, ranging from roughly 0.19 to 30 ug, was extracted from sorted CD4+ and CD8+ cells. CD8+CD57+ expansion was defined as a frequency above the mean frequency observed in healthy subjects. Points the paper makes about the study in general: No significant difference in CD8+ Simpson's diversity was found between patients and healthy controls (P=0.060). Twenty-nine CD8+ CDR3 sequences were found in both patients and controls but appeared to be highly expressed in patients and within the immunodominant clones of the patients.

Genomic DNA was used as template for profiling of TCR beta VDJ combinations and CDR3 sequences. An Illumina HiSeq 2000 was used for TCR repertoire sequencing. The published analysis was carried out like this. Repertoire assessment relied on Simpson's diversity index, CDR3 size and DJ length profiles, and TRBV/TRBJ rearrangement plots. The immunodominant clone was defined as the most abundant DNA sequence in deep sequencing data. CDR3 amino acid sequences were checked for sharing between subjects and were compared against published repertoires and the VDJdb database. TCRdb's own reprocessing of the public reads used fastp at Q25 and MiXCR and kept productive beta chains. Each entry is one CDR3 protein sequence, shown with its most common DNA and genes. In this record, the V and J calls reflect TCRdb's handling and not the investigators' own analysis. A total of fewer than 250,000 distinct CDR3 sequences appear in this sample, around half of them only once. Of the sample, about 8.3% falls within the top ten clones.

This clonotype has ten or more counts. Its antigen is currently not known. There are no base qualities to consult, and no much larger clone falls within one base. The CDR1 and CDR2 encoded by the germline V gene are SGHRS and YFSETQ. Taken from cysteine to phenylalanine, the CDR3 has 13 residues. The only DNA kept is the CDR3, 39 bases in frame from the first base. V is cut by 0 bases and J by 4 bases, and the space between the germline ends is 7 bases. Flow cytometry had shown CD8+CD57+ cell expansion in the patients selected for sequencing. All patients had severe acquired aplastic anemia diagnosed by International Study of Aplastic Anemia and Agranulocytosis and Camitta criteria. No therapy had been received by the patients at the time of blood sampling. In this study, sorted CD4+ and CD8+ T cells from the blood of healthy subjects and of severe aplastic anemia patients had their TCR repertoires deep-sequenced. Patients were enrolled under clinicaltrials.gov protocols 00001620, 01623167, 00001397, 00071045, 00081523 and 00961064 in the USA. Ficoll-Paque density gradient centrifugation was used to isolate peripheral blood mononuclear cells. CD4+ and CD8+ T cells were sorted by FACS or magnetic beads before DNA extraction.

The sequence was obtained from a human donor with aplastic anemia. The rearrangement joined TRBV5-1 to TRBJ1-1; no D gene call is confident. Sequenced: sorted CD4+, CD8+, or CD8+CD57+ T cells (not recorded which) from PBMCs. The encoded CDR3 is CASSLGGSTEAFF. The DNA sequence is as follows: TGCGCCAGCAGCTTGGGGGGTTCCACTGAAGCTTTCTTT.